The present T cell receptor (beta chain) was sequenced within a study of T cell responses to AZD1222 COVID-19 vaccine. Findings and limits, study-wide: Unmutated variant regions are reportedly the target of nearly half of TCRs that are spike-specific.

Assay used: immunoSEQ multiplex PCR; TCRdb lists only in-frame clones, some missing. The sample has 120,000 to 150,000 clones; approximately 91% are singletons. Details on this clone: The antigen is unknown.

This CDR3 region has 14 residues. V gave up 6 bases and J gave up 3 bases; unmatched junction bases: 6. Germline CDR1 ENHRY, CDR2 SYGVKD. This chain links TRBV10-3 with TRBJ1-1, with 8 bases lining up with TRBD1. The source was peripheral blood, collected 28 days after the second AZD1222 dose. This receptor was taken from an adult who received the AZD1222 COVID-19 vaccine. The CDR3 reads CAIRRTGRDTEAFF. The CDR3 bases are TGTGCCATCAGGAGGACAGGGAGGGACACTGAAGCTTTCTTT.